This T cell receptor beta chain is from a study of control samples from healthy donors and cancer patients. Sequencing was performed with immunoSEQ multiplex PCR; in TCRdb, only in-frame clones are kept and a portion is missing. There are roughly 150,000 clones in the sample; about 94% occur only once, and under 2.5% lies in the top ten. Trimming removed 2 bases from V and 0 bases from J, with 11 bases in between. The CDR3 runs to 15 residues. CDR1 is SGDLS, CDR2 YYNGEE, per germline. Sequenced: blood. This chain connects TRBV9 to TRBJ1-1, with D possibly being TRBD1 (5 bases). This clonotype was sampled from a man aged 45-65 years in good health. CDR3 DNA: TGTGCCAGCAGCGTCCAGACAGATATGAACACTGAAGCTTTCTTT. Protein: CASSVQTDMNTEAFF. Full variable domain (rest looked up from reference TRBV9 and TRBJ1-1): DSGVTQTPKHLITATGQRVTLRCSPRSGDLSVYWYQQSLDQGLQFLIQYYNGEERAKGNILERFSAQQFPDLHSELNLSSLELGDSALYFCASSVQTDMNTEAFFGQGTRLTVV.